This T cell receptor (beta chain) was documented in a study of blood T cell repertoires in COVID-19. V shed 2 bases and J 6 bases; nucleotides not matched to a gene: 7. The germline V gene has CDR1 SQVTM and CDR2 ANQGSEA. The CDR3 runs 14 residues. Here immunoSEQ multiplex PCR was the method, and the copy in TCRdb shows in-frame clones only, minus some. The data hold about 170,000 clones, with about 80% observed a single time. The origin of this receptor is a human donor with acute or convalescent COVID-19. The donor label of this sample is uncertain. The chain employs TRBV29-1 and TRBJ2-1; 7 positions agree with TRBD1. The specimen sequenced was peripheral blood. The CDR3 DNA sequence: TGCAGCGTTGAAAAGGGGGCGCTGGCCAATGAGCAGTTCTTC. This sequence encodes CSVEKGALANEQFF.